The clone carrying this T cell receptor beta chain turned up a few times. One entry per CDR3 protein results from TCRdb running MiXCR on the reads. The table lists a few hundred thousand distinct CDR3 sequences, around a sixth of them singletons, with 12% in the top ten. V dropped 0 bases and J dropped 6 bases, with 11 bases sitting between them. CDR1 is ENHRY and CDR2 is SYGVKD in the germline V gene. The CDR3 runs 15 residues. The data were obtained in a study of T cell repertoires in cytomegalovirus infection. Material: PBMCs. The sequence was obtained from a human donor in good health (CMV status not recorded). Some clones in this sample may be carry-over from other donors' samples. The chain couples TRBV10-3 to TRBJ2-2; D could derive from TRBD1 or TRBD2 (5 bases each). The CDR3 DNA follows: TGTGCCATCAGTGAGTCGGGACCCCCGGCCGGGGAGCTGTTTTTT. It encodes CAISESGPPAGELFF.